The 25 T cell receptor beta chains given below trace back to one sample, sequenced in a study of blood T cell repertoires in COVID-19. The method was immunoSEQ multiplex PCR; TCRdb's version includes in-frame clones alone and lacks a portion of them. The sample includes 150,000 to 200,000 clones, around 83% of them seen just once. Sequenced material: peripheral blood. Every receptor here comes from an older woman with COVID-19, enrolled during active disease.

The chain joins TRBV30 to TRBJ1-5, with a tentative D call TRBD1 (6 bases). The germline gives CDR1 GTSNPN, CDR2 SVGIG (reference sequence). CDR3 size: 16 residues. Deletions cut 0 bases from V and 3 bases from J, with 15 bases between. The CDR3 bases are TGTGCCTGGAGTGTTTTCGGGCGGGGGGCCAATCAGCCCCAGCATTTT. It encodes CAWSVFGRGANQPQHF.

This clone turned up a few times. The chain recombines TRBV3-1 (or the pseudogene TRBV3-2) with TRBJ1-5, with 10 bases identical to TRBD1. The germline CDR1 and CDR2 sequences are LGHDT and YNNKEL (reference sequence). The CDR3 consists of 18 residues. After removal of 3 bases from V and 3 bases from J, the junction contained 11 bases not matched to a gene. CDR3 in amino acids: CASSQGLMGQGNNQPQHF. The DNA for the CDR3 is TGTGCCAGCAGCCAGGGGTTAATGGGACAGGGGAACAATCAGCCCCAGCATTTT.

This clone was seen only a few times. The CDR3, as DNA: TGTGCCACCGGAATGACTCCTCCAATCCCCCAGCATTTT. Its translation: CATGMTPPIPQHF. The chain has TRBV15 and TRBJ1-5; D remains unclear. Between the trimmed V and J ends, which lost 8 bases and 10 bases, there was a span of 18 bases. The CDR3 covers 13 residues. CDR1 is LNHNV, CDR2 YYDKDF, per germline (reference sequence).

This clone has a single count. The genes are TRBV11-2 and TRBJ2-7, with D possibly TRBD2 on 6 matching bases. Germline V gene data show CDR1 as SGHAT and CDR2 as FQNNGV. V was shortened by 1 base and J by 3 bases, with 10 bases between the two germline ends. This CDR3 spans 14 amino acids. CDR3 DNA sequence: TGTGCCAGCAGCTTAGTAGGGCGGGGCTACGAGCAGTACTTC. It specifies CASSLVGRGYEQYF.

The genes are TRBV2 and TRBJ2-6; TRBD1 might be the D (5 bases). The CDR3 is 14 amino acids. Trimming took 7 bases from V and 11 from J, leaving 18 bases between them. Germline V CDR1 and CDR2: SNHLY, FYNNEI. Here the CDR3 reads CASNQRTIGDVLTF. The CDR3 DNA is TGTGCCAGCAATCAACGGACAATAGGTGACGTCCTGACTTTC.

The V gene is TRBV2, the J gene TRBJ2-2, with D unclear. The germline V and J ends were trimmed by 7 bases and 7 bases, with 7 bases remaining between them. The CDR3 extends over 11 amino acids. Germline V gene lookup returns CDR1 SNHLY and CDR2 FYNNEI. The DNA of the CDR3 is TGTGCCAGCACCTTTAGCGGGGAGCTGTTTTTT. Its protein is CASTFSGELFF.

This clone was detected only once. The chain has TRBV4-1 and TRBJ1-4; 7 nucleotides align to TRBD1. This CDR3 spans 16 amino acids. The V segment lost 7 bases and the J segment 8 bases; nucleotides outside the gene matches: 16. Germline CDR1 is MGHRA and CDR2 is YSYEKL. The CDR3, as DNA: TGCGCCAGCACCAGGGAAATCAGGGGGAATTGGGAAAAACTGTTTTTT. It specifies CASTREIRGNWEKLFF.

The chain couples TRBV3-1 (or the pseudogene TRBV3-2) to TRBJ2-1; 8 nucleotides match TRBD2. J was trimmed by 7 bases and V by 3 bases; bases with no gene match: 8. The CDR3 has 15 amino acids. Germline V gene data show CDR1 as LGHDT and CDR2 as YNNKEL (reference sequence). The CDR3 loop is CASSQNGRGSNEQFF. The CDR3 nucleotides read TGTGCCAGCAGCCAGAACGGGAGGGGAAGTAATGAGCAGTTCTTC.

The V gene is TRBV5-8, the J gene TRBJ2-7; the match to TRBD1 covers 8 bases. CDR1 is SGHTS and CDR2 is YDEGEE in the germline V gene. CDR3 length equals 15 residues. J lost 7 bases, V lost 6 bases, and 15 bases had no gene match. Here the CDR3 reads CASIQGRTGYEEQYF. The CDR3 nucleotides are TGTGCCAGCATCCAAGGAAGGACAGGGTATGAAGAGCAGTACTTC.

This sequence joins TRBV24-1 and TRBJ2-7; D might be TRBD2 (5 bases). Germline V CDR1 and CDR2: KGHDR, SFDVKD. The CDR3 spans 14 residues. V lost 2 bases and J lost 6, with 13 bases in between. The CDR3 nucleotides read TGTGCCACCAGTGATTCGGCTGGCGGGCTCGAGCAGTACTTC. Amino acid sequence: CATSDSAGGLEQYF.

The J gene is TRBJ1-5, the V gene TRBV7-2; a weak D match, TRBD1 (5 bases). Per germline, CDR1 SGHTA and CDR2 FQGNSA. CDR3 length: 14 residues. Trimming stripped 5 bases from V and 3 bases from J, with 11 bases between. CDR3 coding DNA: TGTGCCAGCAGCCGTACAGGAGTCAATCAGCCCCAGCATTTT. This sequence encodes CASSRTGVNQPQHF.

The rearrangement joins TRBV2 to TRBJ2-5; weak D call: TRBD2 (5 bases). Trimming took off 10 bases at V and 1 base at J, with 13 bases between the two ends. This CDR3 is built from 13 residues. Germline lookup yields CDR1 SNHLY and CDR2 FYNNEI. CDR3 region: CAMTRLLQETQYF. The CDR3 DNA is TGTGCCATGACGCGACTACTCCAAGAGACCCAGTACTTC.

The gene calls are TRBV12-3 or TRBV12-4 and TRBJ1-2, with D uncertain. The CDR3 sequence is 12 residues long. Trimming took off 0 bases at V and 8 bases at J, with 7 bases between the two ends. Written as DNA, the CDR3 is TGTGCCAGCAGTTTAGCCCACCGGGGCTACACCTTC. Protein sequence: CASSLAHRGYTF.

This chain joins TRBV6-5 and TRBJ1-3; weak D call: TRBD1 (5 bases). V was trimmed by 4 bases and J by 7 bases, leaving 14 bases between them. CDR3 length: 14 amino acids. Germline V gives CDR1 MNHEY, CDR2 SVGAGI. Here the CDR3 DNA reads TGTGCCAGCAGTTCTATAGGACGGGGGAACACCATATATTTT. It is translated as CASSSIGRGNTIYF.

As DNA, the CDR3 is TGTGCCAGCAGTTCCTGGACAGGGGGGCCGCATCGCCCCCTCCACTTT. It translates to CASSSWTGGPHRPLHF. The rearrangement uses TRBV27 and TRBJ1-6; 10 bases match TRBD1. The CDR3 spans 16 residues. Germline V gene data show CDR1 as MNHEY and CDR2 as SMNVEV (reference sequence). With 4 bases clipped from V and 13 bases from J, the junction kept 13 bases outside the gene matches.

The CDR3 DNA is TGTGCCAGCAGTTGGAGGGGACTAGCGGGAAGCTCCTACAATGAGCAGTTCTTC. It yields the protein CASSWRGLAGSSYNEQFF. The chain uses TRBV27 and TRBJ2-1; TRBD2 aligns across 13 bases. After removal of 4 bases from V and 0 bases from J, the junction contained 6 bases not matched to a gene. There are 18 residues in the CDR3. Germline CDR1 is MNHEY and CDR2 is SMNVEV (reference sequence).

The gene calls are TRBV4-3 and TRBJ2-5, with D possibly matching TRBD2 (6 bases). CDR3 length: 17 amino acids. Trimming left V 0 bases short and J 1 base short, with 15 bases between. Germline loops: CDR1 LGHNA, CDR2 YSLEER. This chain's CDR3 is CASSQEQGGTFQETQYF. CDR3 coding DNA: TGCGCCAGCAGCCAAGAGCAGGGCGGGACCTTCCAAGAGACCCAGTACTTC.

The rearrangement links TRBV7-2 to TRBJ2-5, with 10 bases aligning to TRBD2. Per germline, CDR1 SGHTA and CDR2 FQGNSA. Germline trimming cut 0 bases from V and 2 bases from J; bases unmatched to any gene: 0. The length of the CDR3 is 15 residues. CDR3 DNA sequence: TGTGCCAGCAGCTTAGCTAGCGGGAGGCAAGAGACCCAGTACTTC. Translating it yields CASSLASGRQETQYF.

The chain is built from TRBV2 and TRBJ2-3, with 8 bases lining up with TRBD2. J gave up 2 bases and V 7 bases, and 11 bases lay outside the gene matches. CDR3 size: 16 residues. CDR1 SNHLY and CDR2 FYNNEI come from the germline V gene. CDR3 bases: TGTGCCAGCACCAGTCCCAGCGGGGGATTCACAGATACGCAGTATTTT. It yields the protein CASTSPSGGFTDTQYF.

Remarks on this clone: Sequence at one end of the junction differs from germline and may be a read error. This CDR3 reads CASRECVCSNEQFF. The CDR3 DNA reads as TGCGCCAGCAGGGAGTGCGTGTGCTCCAATGAGCAGTTCTTC. This chain links TRBV10-1 with TRBJ2-1; D gene uncertain. Per the germline V gene, CDR1 is WNHNN and CDR2 is SYGVQD (reference sequence). This CDR3 is built from 14 residues.

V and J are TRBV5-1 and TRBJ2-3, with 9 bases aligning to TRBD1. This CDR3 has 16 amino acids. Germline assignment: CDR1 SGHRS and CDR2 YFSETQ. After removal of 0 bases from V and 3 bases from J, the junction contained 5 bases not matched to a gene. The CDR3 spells CASSLAGDRGTDTQYF. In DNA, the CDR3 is TGCGCCAGCAGCTTGGCCGGAGACAGGGGGACAGATACGCAGTATTTT.

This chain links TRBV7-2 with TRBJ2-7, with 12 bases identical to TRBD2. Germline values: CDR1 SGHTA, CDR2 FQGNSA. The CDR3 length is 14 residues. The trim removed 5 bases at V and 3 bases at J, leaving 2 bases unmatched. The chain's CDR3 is CASSQLAGGYEQYF. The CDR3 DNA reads TGTGCCAGCAGCCAACTAGCGGGAGGCTACGAGCAGTACTTC.

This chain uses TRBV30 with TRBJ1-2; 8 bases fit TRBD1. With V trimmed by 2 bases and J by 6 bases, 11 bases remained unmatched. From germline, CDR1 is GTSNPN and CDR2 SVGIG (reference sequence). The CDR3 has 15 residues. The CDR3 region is CAWSRELGTGNGYTF. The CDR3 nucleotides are TGTGCCTGGAGTAGGGAACTCGGGACAGGAAATGGCTACACCTTC.

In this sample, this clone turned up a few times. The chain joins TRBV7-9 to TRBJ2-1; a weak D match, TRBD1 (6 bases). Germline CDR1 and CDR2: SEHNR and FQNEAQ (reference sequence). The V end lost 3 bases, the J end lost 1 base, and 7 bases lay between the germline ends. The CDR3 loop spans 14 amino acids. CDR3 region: CASSLDSSYNEQFF. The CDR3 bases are TGTGCCAGCAGCTTGGACAGTTCCTACAATGAGCAGTTCTTC.

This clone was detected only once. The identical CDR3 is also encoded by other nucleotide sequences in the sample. CDR3 DNA sequence: TGTGCCAGCAGTCCTTCCTACAATGAGCAGTTCTTC. Its protein product is CASSPSYNEQFF. The rearrangement uses TRBV6-5 and TRBJ2-1; D is ambiguous. The length of the CDR3 is 12 residues. Germline CDR1 MNHEY, CDR2 SVGAGI. V dropped 5 bases and J dropped 1 base, with 3 bases sitting between them.